This T cell receptor beta chain was sequenced for a study of OX40 agonist ivuxolimab in advanced cancers. Study background: Enrolled patients in dose escalation had cancers that were hepatocellular carcinoma, melanoma, renal cell or head and neck cancer. Age averaged 60 years (range roughly 23 to 90), and roughly 80% were male.

Patients with autoimmune history or systemic immunosuppression were excluded. The CDR3 is 13 amino acids. V was shortened by 6 bases and J by 4 bases, with 10 bases between the two germline ends. Germline-derived CDR1 and CDR2 are LNHDA and SQIVND (reference sequence). Whole-study findings and limits: CD8+ T cells were the subset that, on average, had more expanded clones than CD4+.

Profiled with immunoSEQ multiplex PCR; TCRdb holds only in-frame clones, not every one. The data show roughly 50,000 clones, approximately 80% seen once. About this clone: The target antigen is unknown.

The receptor was isolated from an adult with an advanced solid tumor such as melanoma, head and neck, liver or kidney cancer. The source was CD4+ or CD8+ T cells sorted from blood, collected in a trial of the OX40 agonist ivuxolimab. The chain couples TRBV19 to TRBJ1-5; TRBD1 is a possible D gene (6 bases). The CDR3 DNA is TGTGCCAGTAGCACCGACAGGAATCAGCCCCAGCATTTT. It codes for CASSTDRNQPQHF.